These 29 T cell receptor beta chains share one sample of origin, sequenced in a study of response to subunit inactivated influenza vaccine. MiXCR was run by TCRdb on the RT-PCR reads, yielding one entry per CDR3 protein. The sample consists of 600,000 to 850,000 distinct CDR3 sequences, 14% of them appearing once. Sequences were derived from PBMCs from blood, sampled around 14 days before vaccination. Every receptor here comes from a man in his fifties or sixties who received an inactivated influenza vaccine.

This clonotype was counted many times. The V and J genes are TRBV7-2 and TRBJ2-3; tentatively, D is TRBD1 (5 bases). This CDR3 has 13 residues. Germline CDR1 and CDR2: SGHTA and FQGNSA. Trimming took off 3 bases at V and 6 bases at J, with 10 bases between the two ends. As DNA, the CDR3 is TGTGCCAGCAGCTTGACAGTTAGGGATACGCAGTATTTT. Its translation is CASSLTVRDTQYF.

The V call is TRBV29-1, the J call TRBJ2-7; 7 nucleotides match TRBD1. Losses at the gene ends were 5 bases for V and 5 bases for J; bases not matched to a gene: 3. The V gene's germline CDR1 is SQVTM and CDR2 ANQGSEA. The CDR3 has 11 residues. The CDR3 nucleotides read TGCAGCGTTAAAGGGGGCCACGAGCAGTACTTC. This encodes CSVKGGHEQYF.

The table lists this clonotype with a few counts. The chain is built from TRBV15 and TRBJ1-4, with a tentative D call TRBD1 (5 bases). V was clipped by 0 bases and J by 4 bases, with 12 bases between them. The CDR3 is 16 residues long. CDR1 LNHNV and CDR2 YYDKDF come from the germline V gene (reference sequence). Here the CDR3 reads CATSRETGANNEKLFF. In DNA form, the CDR3 reads TGTGCCACCAGCAGAGAAACTGGGGCGAATAATGAAAAACTGTTTTTT.

The chain employs TRBV28 and TRBJ2-3; 9 nucleotides agree with TRBD1. V shed 6 bases, J shed 2 bases, and the junction held 9 bases outside the gene matches. The CDR3 length is 16 residues. CDR1 MDHEN and CDR2 SYDVKM come from the germline V gene. Here the CDR3 reads CASRITRDRDTDTQYF. The CDR3, as DNA: TGTGCCAGCAGGATAACCCGGGACAGGGACACAGATACGCAGTATTTT. Using reference TRBV28 and TRBJ2-3 for the parts outside the CDR3, the full variable domain is DVKVTQSSRYLVKRTGEKVFLECVQDMDHENMFWYRQDPGLGLRLIYFSYDVKMKEKGDIPEGYSVSREKKERFSLILESASTNQTSMYLCASRITRDRDTDTQYFGPGTRLTVL.

This clonotype was recorded a few times. The chain uses TRBV5-1 and TRBJ1-2; D call uncertain. Germline lookup yields CDR1 SGHRS and CDR2 YFSETQ. With 0 bases removed from V and 4 bases from J, the gap between germline ends came to 10 bases. The CDR3 loop spans 14 amino acids. DNA of the CDR3: TGCGCCAGCAGCTTGGCCGAGGCCTTCTATGGCTACACCTTC. Its translation: CASSLAEAFYGYTF.

Many counts were recorded for this clonotype. V gene TRBV5-1 combines with J gene TRBJ2-1; 7 nucleotides line up with TRBD1. The V gene's germline CDR1 is SGHRS and CDR2 YFSETQ. J was trimmed by 3 bases and V by 5 bases; bases with no gene match: 11. There are 16 residues in the CDR3. CDR3 bases: TGCGCCAGCAGGGGGTCTGACAGGGCGGACTACAATGAGCAGTTCTTC. It yields the protein CASRGSDRADYNEQFF.

This clonotype turned up a few times. The V call is TRBV6-1, the J call TRBJ2-5, with 7 bases identical to TRBD1. The germline gives CDR1 MNHNS, CDR2 SASEGT. The CDR3 consists of 14 residues. The trim removed 9 bases at V and 5 bases at J, leaving 12 bases unmatched. CDR3 nucleotide sequence: TGTGCCAGTAAAGAGACAGGGTTTTGGGAGACCCAGTACTTC. This translates into CASKETGFWETQYF.

The genes are TRBV7-6 and TRBJ2-1; the D is unclear. This CDR3 contains 15 residues. Germline V gene lookup returns CDR1 SGHVS and CDR2 FNYEAQ. V gave up 5 bases and J gave up 2 bases, with 13 bases separating them. The CDR3 DNA reads TGTGCCAGCAGCAGTATGGCAAGCACCTACAATGAGCAGTTCTTC. Residues: CASSSMASTYNEQFF.

This clonotype turned up a few times. The J gene is TRBJ2-1, the V gene TRBV7-8; 10 bases agree with TRBD2. The CDR3 totals 20 residues. J gave up 1 base and V 4 bases, and 16 bases lay outside the gene matches. Germline values: CDR1 SGHVS, CDR2 FQNEAQ. The CDR3 spells CASSYRGRAGGPTSYNEQFF. The CDR3 nucleotides are TGTGCCAGCAGCTACCGAGGACGAGCGGGAGGGCCTACGTCCTACAATGAGCAGTTCTTC.

The chain carries TRBV29-1 and TRBJ2-5, with D perhaps being TRBD1 or TRBD2 (5 bases each). V was pared by 3 bases and J by 7 bases, with 12 bases between. The CDR3 contains 12 residues. Germline-derived CDR1 and CDR2 are SQVTM and ANQGSEA. CDR3 coding DNA: TGCAGCGTTGATGGGGGTCCGAGGACCCAGTACTTC. It codes for CSVDGGPRTQYF.

This sequence joins TRBV5-1 and TRBJ2-1; a possible D gene is TRBD1 (8 bases). CDR3 length: 15 amino acids. Germline assignment: CDR1 SGHRS and CDR2 YFSETQ. Trimming took off 10 bases at V and 8 bases at J, with 25 bases between the two ends. This CDR3 reads CASKLTGGQVDEQFF. CDR3 coding DNA: TGCGCCTCGAAACTGACGGGGGGACAGGTCGATGAGCAGTTCTTC.

This chain links TRBV2 with TRBJ2-1; 9 bases are a match to TRBD2. The CDR3 sequence is 17 residues long. Germline lookup yields CDR1 SNHLY and CDR2 FYNNEI. The junction had 8 bases not matched to a gene; V was cut back by 1 base and J by 4 bases. The CDR3 DNA reads as TGTGCCAGCAGTGAAGAAACTAGCGGGTTCGTATACAATGAGCAGTTCTTC. Translation: CASSEETSGFVYNEQFF.

The chain links TRBV18 to TRBJ2-1, with 11 bases that match TRBD1. Losses at the gene ends were 0 bases for V and 2 bases for J; bases not matched to a gene: 3. This CDR3 contains 17 residues. Germline CDR1 is KGHSH and CDR2 is LQKENI. In DNA form, the CDR3 reads TGTGCCAGCTCACCACCTCGGGGACAGGGGGCCTACAATGAGCAGTTCTTC. Its protein is CASSPPRGQGAYNEQFF. Supplemented by reference TRBV18 and TRBJ2-1, the full variable domain reads NAGVMQNPRHLVRRRGQEARLRCSPMKGHSHVYWYRQLPEEGLKFMVYLQKENIIDESGMPKERFSAEFPKEGPSILRIQQVVRGDSAAYFCASSPPRGQGAYNEQFFGPGTRLTVL.

This clonotype was detected a few times. V is TRBV28 and J is TRBJ2-2; D remains unclear. Germline V gene data show CDR1 as MDHEN and CDR2 as SYDVKM. V dropped 8 bases and J dropped 4 bases, with 14 bases sitting between them. This CDR3 has 14 amino acids. This CDR3 is CASGVGRRTGELFF. DNA for the CDR3: TGTGCCAGCGGGGTAGGAAGGCGCACCGGGGAGCTGTTTTTT.

This chain connects TRBV7-2 to TRBJ1-5; D is possibly TRBD1 (5 bases). Trimming removed 4 bases at V and 4 bases at J, with 11 bases between. The germline gives CDR1 SGHTA, CDR2 FQGNSA. The CDR3 has 14 residues. The CDR3 reads CASSSDSTNQPQHF. The CDR3 DNA follows: TGTGCCAGCAGCTCCGACAGCACTAATCAGCCCCAGCATTTT.

This rearrangement joins TRBV27 to TRBJ1-6, with TRBD1 matching 7 bases. The length of the CDR3 is 15 residues. CDR1 MNHEY and CDR2 SMNVEV come from the germline V gene (reference sequence). Trimming took 1 base from V and 9 from J; bases not matched to a gene: 6. CDR3 amino acids: CASSLYAGGASPLHF. The DNA for the CDR3 is TGTGCCAGCAGTTTATACGCAGGGGGGGCTTCACCCCTCCACTTT.

The chain carries TRBV6-5 and TRBJ1-4; D is unclear. Germline V lookup: CDR1 MNHEY, CDR2 SVGAGI. The V end lost 5 bases, the J end lost 3 bases, and 10 bases lay between the germline ends. The CDR3 totals 14 residues. This CDR3 reads CASSNGVPNEKLFF. In nucleotides, the CDR3 is TGTGCCAGCAGTAACGGAGTTCCTAATGAAAAACTGTTTTTT.

The V gene is TRBV29-1, the J gene TRBJ2-3; no clear D gene. The CDR3 contains 13 residues. Germline V CDR1 and CDR2: SQVTM, ANQGSEA. Trimming left V 6 bases short and J 6 bases short, with 16 bases between. The CDR3 DNA is TGCAGCGTGGTCGGATCGCCAGTGGATACGCAGTATTTT. The encoded protein is CSVVGSPVDTQYF.

In this sample, this clonotype turned up many times. This chain uses TRBV28 with TRBJ1-1; D is ambiguous. This CDR3 is 12 amino acids long. Germline V gene sequence: CDR1 MDHEN, CDR2 SYDVKM. Deletions cut 5 bases from V and 6 bases from J, with 10 bases between. This chain's CDR3 is CASSRGIAEAFF. The CDR3 nucleotides are TGTGCCAGCAGTCGGGGAATTGCTGAAGCTTTCTTT.

The chain's CDR3 is CASFGGSEQFF. In DNA form, the CDR3 reads TGTGCCAGCTTCGGGGGAAGTGAGCAGTTCTTC. The rearrangement links TRBV6-5 to TRBJ2-1; TRBD2 might be the D (6 bases). CDR3 length: 11 residues. Trimming took off 8 bases at V and 9 bases at J, with 11 bases between the two ends. Germline lookup yields CDR1 MNHEY and CDR2 SVGAGI.

This clonotype was seen repeatedly, ten times or more. The chain joins TRBV12-3 or TRBV12-4 to TRBJ1-5; possibly TRBD1 for D (6 bases). The CDR3 is 13 amino acids. V was pared by 5 bases and J by 1 base, with 6 bases between. CDR3 nucleotide sequence: TGTGCCAGCAGTGGACAGAGCAATCAGCCCCAGCATTTT. Translating gives CASSGQSNQPQHF.

The chain links TRBV20-1 to TRBJ1-6; 8 bases match TRBD1. Trimming at V came to 6 bases and at J to 7 bases, leaving 5 bases not matched to a gene. The CDR3 is 13 amino acids. Germline CDR1 DFQATT, CDR2 SNEGSKA (reference sequence). This CDR3 is CSAMDRANSPLHF. CDR3 nucleotide sequence: TGCAGTGCCATGGACAGGGCGAATTCACCCCTCCACTTT.

This clonotype was seen only a few times. This chain uses TRBV20-1 with TRBJ1-5, with D perhaps matching TRBD1 (6 bases). Germline CDR1 reads DFQATT; CDR2 reads SNEGSKA (reference sequence). V was clipped by 4 bases and J by 3 bases, with 16 bases between them. The CDR3 loop spans 15 amino acids. CDR3 sequence (DNA): TGCAGTGCTACCGACCTCCGGGACATCAATCAGCCCCAGCATTTT. Protein product: CSATDLRDINQPQHF.

This clonotype was counted at least ten times. This chain joins TRBV28 and TRBJ1-1; the D gene is possibly TRBD1 (5 bases). Per the germline V gene, CDR1 is MDHEN and CDR2 is SYDVKM. The CDR3 consists of 13 residues. Between the trimmed V and J ends, which lost 7 bases and 0 bases, there was a span of 9 bases. The CDR3 bases are TGTGCCAGCAATGGGGACCTGAACACTGAAGCTTTCTTT. This translates into CASNGDLNTEAFF.

The chain is built from TRBV12-3 or TRBV12-4 and TRBJ2-2; a weak D match, TRBD1 (5 bases). V lost 3 bases, J lost 6 bases, and 11 bases lay in between. There are 14 residues in the CDR3. In nucleotides, the CDR3 is TGTGCCAGCAGTTTCTCAGGGTTCGCCGGGGAGCTGTTTTTT. This sequence encodes CASSFSGFAGELFF.

This clonotype was seen a few times. This chain joins TRBV28 and TRBJ2-7; 10 bases map to TRBD1. J lost 5 bases, V lost 3 bases, and 10 bases had no gene match. Germline V gives CDR1 MDHEN, CDR2 SYDVKM. This CDR3 has 16 residues. In DNA, the CDR3 is TGTGCCAGCAGTTTTTTGGGGACAGGGGCCCTCCACGAGCAGTACTTC. It translates to CASSFLGTGALHEQYF.

This rearrangement joins TRBV19 to TRBJ2-1, with 13 bases identical to TRBD2. Germline CDR1 and CDR2: LNHDA and SQIVND (reference sequence). This CDR3 spans 18 amino acids. The V and J ends lost 5 bases and 4 bases, in that order; junction bases with no gene match: 11. CDR3 sequence reads: CASSGGTSGKAVYNEQFF. In nucleotides, the CDR3 is TGTGCCAGTAGTGGGGGGACTAGCGGGAAAGCCGTTTACAATGAGCAGTTCTTC.

V usage is TRBV2 and J usage is TRBJ1-4, with D unclear. Germline loops: CDR1 SNHLY, CDR2 FYNNEI. V was trimmed by 5 bases and J by 0 bases, leaving 13 bases between them. This CDR3 contains 16 residues. The CDR3 loop is CASSIRPISTNEKLFF. DNA for the CDR3: TGTGCCAGCAGTATTCGACCGATCTCAACTAATGAAAAACTGTTTTTT.

This chain links TRBV5-1 with TRBJ2-7; TRBD1 matches 10 bases. J lost 7 bases, V lost 1 base, and 11 bases had no gene match. Germline CDR1 is SGHRS and CDR2 is YFSETQ. There are 16 residues in the CDR3. The CDR3 loop is CASSLTPGQGFFEQYF. CDR3 coding DNA: TGCGCCAGCAGCTTGACGCCGGGACAGGGGTTTTTTGAGCAGTACTTC.